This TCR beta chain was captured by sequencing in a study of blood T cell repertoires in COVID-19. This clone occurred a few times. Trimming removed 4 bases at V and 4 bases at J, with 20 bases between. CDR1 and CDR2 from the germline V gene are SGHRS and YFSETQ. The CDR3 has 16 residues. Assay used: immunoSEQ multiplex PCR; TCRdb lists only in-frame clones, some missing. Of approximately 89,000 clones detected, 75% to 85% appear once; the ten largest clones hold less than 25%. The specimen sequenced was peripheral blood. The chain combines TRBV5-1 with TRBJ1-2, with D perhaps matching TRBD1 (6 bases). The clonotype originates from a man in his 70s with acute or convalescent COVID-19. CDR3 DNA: TGCGCCAGCAGCCCACCTCCTGGACAGTTCTTCTATGGCTACACCTTC. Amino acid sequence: CASSPPPGQFFYGYTF.